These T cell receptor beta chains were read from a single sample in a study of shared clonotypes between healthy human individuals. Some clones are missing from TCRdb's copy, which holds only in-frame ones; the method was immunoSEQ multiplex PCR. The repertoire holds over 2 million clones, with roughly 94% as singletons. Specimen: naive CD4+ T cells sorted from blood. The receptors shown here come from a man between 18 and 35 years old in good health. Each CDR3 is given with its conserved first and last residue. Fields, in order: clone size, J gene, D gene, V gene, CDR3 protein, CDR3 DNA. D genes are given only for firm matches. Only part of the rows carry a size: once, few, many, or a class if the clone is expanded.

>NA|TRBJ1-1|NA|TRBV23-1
CASSQSLSTEAFF
TGCGCCAGCAGTCAATCGCTCTCCACTGAAGCTTTCTTT
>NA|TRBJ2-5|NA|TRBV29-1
CSVDWGFGETQYF
TGCAGCGTTGATTGGGGTTTCGGGGAGACCCAGTACTTC
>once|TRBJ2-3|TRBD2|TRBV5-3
CARSLCGLAGPPVGADTQYF
TGTGCCAGAAGCTTGTGCGGACTAGCGGGACCCCCGGTGGGGGCAGATACGCAGTATTTT
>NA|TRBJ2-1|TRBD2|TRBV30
CAWSGTSGRYNEQFF
TGTGCCTGGAGTGGGACTAGCGGGAGATACAATGAGCAGTTCTTC
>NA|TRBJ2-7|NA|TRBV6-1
CASRETVSYEQYF
TGTGCCAGCAGAGAGACGGTATCCTACGAGCAGTACTTC
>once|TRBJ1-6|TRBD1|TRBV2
CASSPPGQYNSPLHF
TGTGCCAGCAGTCCCCCGGGACAGTATAATTCACCCCTCCACTTT
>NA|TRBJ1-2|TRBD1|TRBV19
CASRDQGAQGYTF
TGTGCCAGTAGAGACCAGGGGGCGCAAGGCTACACCTTC
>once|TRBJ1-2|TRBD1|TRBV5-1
CASSKTTGDYGYTF
TGCGCCAGCAGCAAGACGACAGGGGACTATGGCTACACCTTC
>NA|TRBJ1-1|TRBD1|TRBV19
CASSKGTGWDTEAFF
TGTGCCAGTAGTAAAGGGACAGGGTGGGACACTGAAGCTTTCTTT
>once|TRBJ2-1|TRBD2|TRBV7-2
CASSFPSGNEQFF
TGTGCCAGCAGCTTTCCTAGCGGCAATGAGCAGTTCTTC